Below, one T cell receptor (beta chain) is given with its context. This clone appeared a few times. Its antigen specificity is not known. No quality values exist for individual bases; no much larger clone is one base distant. The data are from a study of T cells and copy number aberrations in small-cell lung cancer (dated by TCRdb to the early 2020s). About the full investigation: TCR repertoire sequencing was paired with whole-exome sequencing of the same tumor regions to relate T cell metrics to mutations and copy number aberrations. Tumor TCR data were available for 16 to 20 patients, and TCR data from both tumor and normal tissue were available for about 14 patients.

Patients with limited-stage small-cell lung cancer who underwent surgical resection in Hangzhou, China, between the late 2000s and the early 2020s were included as donors. All donors had upfront surgery without preoperative chemotherapy or radiotherapy, and none received immunotherapy before or after surgery. In the sequenced cohort of roughly 19 patients, every patient was either a smoker or a heavy second-hand smoker. To represent spatial heterogeneity of the primary tumors, a grid approach was used to collect three regions from each tumor FFPE block. Tumor regions were macrodissected to enrich malignant cells, and only regions expected to yield at least 150 ng DNA were selected. To characterize T cell repertoire heterogeneity, the study applied multi-region TCR-beta sequencing to resected limited-stage small-cell lung cancers and to tumor-adjacent lung tissue. The AllPrep DNA/RNA FFPE Kit (Qiagen) was used to extract genomic DNA from FFPE tissue.

Points the paper makes about the study in general: A small sample size, resulting from surgical resection being uncommon in small-cell lung cancer, limited the study, and the findings need validation. Tumors had lower T-cell density, richness and clonality than adjacent lung tissue, though the difference in density was not significant. All specimens consisted of formalin-fixed paraffin-embedded tissue, which is known to introduce sequencing artifacts. Across regions, the TCR repertoire was highly heterogeneous, with roughly 79.9-97.7% of clones confined to a single region, an overlap lower than the overlap seen in localized NSCLC. Tumor T-cell density, richness and clonality were negatively correlated with higher copy number aberration burden.

TCR-beta CDR3 regions were amplified from genomic DNA with the immunoSEQ hsTCRB Kit using multiplexed V- and J-gene primers. Unique DNA barcodes were added in a second PCR, and samples were pooled together with a negative and a positive control. The pooled TCR-beta libraries were sequenced using a 150-cycle paired-end protocol on an Illumina MiSeq. In the authors' own workflow: Adaptive Biotechnologies processed the raw sequencing data into a report containing normalized, annotated TCR-beta repertoires. To compute T-cell density, TCR-beta templates were normalized to usable DNA, with usable DNA estimated through amplification of housekeeping genes. Richness was defined as the count of unique rearrangements, and clonality was defined as 1 minus Pielou's evenness. Intratumor TCR heterogeneity between regions was quantified with the Jaccard index, the Morisita overlap index, and the proportion of shared top-20 clonotypes. TCRdb took this table from immuneACCESS and kept in-frame rearrangements with V and J called. Such tables lack part of the clones; where checked against another copy, unresolved V genes explain under half of the gap, and the rest is unexplained. V and J calls plus clone size are reproduced from that table; the DNA served to infer D and trimming. This sample holds roughly 1,200 clones; approximately 80% were observed only once. 4.5% to 5% of the sample is taken by the ten largest.

V is reduced by 3 bases and J by 3 bases, leaving a spacing of 8 bases between them. The CDR3 covers 13 residues, taking in both the cysteine and the phenylalanine. Kept here is only the CDR3 DNA, which spans 39 bases and is read in frame from base 1. The germline V gene encodes CDR1 KGHSH and CDR2 LQKENI. The sample was tumor tissue. The sequence was collected from a woman between 45 and 60 years old with small cell lung cancer. The chain links TRBV18 with TRBJ1-2, with no D gene named confidently. The CDR3 protein is CASSPERDYGYTF. The bases are TGTGCCAGCTCACCTGAGAGGGACTATGGCTACACCTTC. The CDR3 plus the reference TRBV18 and TRBJ1-2 genes for the other parts give the full variable domain: NAGVMQNPRHLVRRRGQEARLRCSPMKGHSHVYWYRQLPEEGLKFMVYLQKENIIDESGMPKERFSAEFPKEGPSILRIQQVVRGDSAAYFCASSPERDYGYTFGSGTRLTVV.